This T cell receptor beta chain comes out of a study of blood T cell repertoires in COVID-19. About the research overall: Nucleic acid was either cDNA or gDNA, and it came from T cells, B-cell-depleted T cells, or PBMCs.

Per the authors' pipeline: Amplified reference gene primers provided the basis for estimating nucleated cell counts. The repertoire was sequenced with immunoSEQ multiplex PCR; TCRdb's copy has only in-frame clones and lacks some. V and J calls and clone size are those listed in that table; D and trimming were worked out from the DNA. Of about 210,000 clones detected, roughly 87% appear once; the ten largest clones hold 10%. Allocation to cohorts depended on clinical history reported by the participants. The V end lost 0 bases, the J end lost 0 bases, and 3 bases lay between the germline ends. The CDR3 is 14 amino acids. Germline assignment: CDR1 MNHEY and CDR2 SVGEGT.

This receptor was taken from a man aged 18 to 30 with acute COVID-19. The rearrangement links TRBV6-2 or TRBV6-3 to TRBJ2-1; D not certain. The material sequenced was PBMCs or T cells enriched from blood (not recorded which). In DNA form, the CDR3 reads TGTGCCAGCAGTTACTCAGCCTCCTACAATGAGCAGTTCTTC. As protein: CASSYSASYNEQFF.